The source of this T cell receptor beta chain is a study of blood T cells in healthy people across ages. Study-wide findings and caveats: With donor CMV status unknown, expanded clonotype changes were possibly confounded. Per-million-T-cell TCR beta diversity fell roughly linearly with age.

The CDR3 runs to 14 residues. The junction had 2 bases not matched to a gene; V was cut back by 1 base and J by 4 bases. Germline lookup yields CDR1 MGHRA and CDR2 YSYEKL. Total RNA was extracted at no less than 5.5 micrograms per sample. Note on this clonotype: The antigen remains undetermined.

A second roughly 7 to 11 cycle PCR used barcoded and J-beta primers. TCRdb reprocessed the 5' RACE reads with MiXCR, giving one entry per CDR3 protein. Of 1.5 million to 2 million distinct CDR3 sequences in the sample, almost 35% were seen once. The V gene is TRBV4-1, the J gene TRBJ2-7; TRBD1 agrees at 9 bases. The specimen was blood. This sequence was found in a woman in her 30s in good health. In DNA form, the CDR3 reads TGCGCCAGCAGCCAAGCACAGGGGGCGTACGAGCAGTACTTC. This gives the protein CASSQAQGAYEQYF.